Each of the 8 T cell receptor beta chains below was sequenced from the same sample in a study of sequential checkpoint blockade in melanoma. TCRdb's table, derived via immunoSEQ multiplex PCR, lists solely in-frame clones and lacks some. The sample has 30,000 or so clones, roughly 84% seen once. Treatment meaning: randomized to nivolumab then ipilimumab (arm A) or the reverse (arm B). The sequenced sample was CD8+ T cells sorted from blood (inferred from file names), obtained from a patient given nivolumab and ipilimumab in sequence. These receptors originate from a human donor with melanoma.

Of note for this clone: Its ends do not fully match the called genes, so a read error is possible. The same CDR3 can be traced to other DNA sequences in this sample. V gene TRBV9 combines with J gene TRBJ1-6; D is ambiguous. Germline lookup yields CDR1 SGDLS and CDR2 YYNGEE. This CDR3 region has 15 residues. CDR3 bases: TGTGCCAGCAGCGTAGGGTCAGAGCGAAATTCCCCCCTCCACTTT. Amino acid sequence: CASSVGSERNSPLHF.

The chain carries TRBV15 and TRBJ2-5, with D tentatively TRBD2 (6 bases). Between the trimmed V and J ends, which lost 0 bases and 2 bases, there was a span of 13 bases. The CDR3 totals 16 residues. Germline CDR1 LNHNV, CDR2 YYDKDF (reference sequence). The DNA of the CDR3 is TGTGCCACCAGCAGAGACTCCGGGACTCCGCAAGAGACCCAGTACTTC. Its protein is CATSRDSGTPQETQYF.

In its sample, this clone was seen a few times. The V call is TRBV7-9, the J call TRBJ1-2; D possibly corresponds to TRBD1 (5 bases). There are 15 residues in the CDR3. Trimming cost V 4 bases and J 8 bases, with 20 bases left between them. From germline, CDR1 is SEHNR and CDR2 FQNEAQ (reference sequence). The CDR3 loop is CASSSRYPGMGGYTF. Written as DNA, the CDR3 is TGTGCCAGCAGCTCACGATACCCAGGGATGGGGGGCTACACCTTC.

This chain links TRBV9 with TRBJ2-6; 7 bases are shared with TRBD1. The length of the CDR3 is 14 residues. Germline loops: CDR1 SGDLS, CDR2 YYNGEE. V was clipped by 8 bases and J by 4 bases; unmatched bases: 6. CDR3 sequence (DNA): TGTGCCAGTGCGAGGGGGCCCGGGGCCAACGTCCTGACTTTC. Its protein is CASARGPGANVLTF.

This clone has a single count. The V gene is TRBV16, the J gene TRBJ1-2; no clear D. There are 20 residues in the CDR3. V was pared by 0 bases and J by 5 bases, with 28 bases between. Germline V lookup: CDR1 KGHSY, CDR2 FQNENV. The DNA of the CDR3 is TGTGCCAGCAGCCAATCGATAAGGGAAGTGCGGACTCCCCTCCCTTATGGCTACACCTTC. Protein sequence: CASSQSIREVRTPLPYGYTF.

This clone is a singleton in its sample. This sequence joins TRBV30 and TRBJ2-5; D possibly corresponds to TRBD2 (5 bases). The J call may not be correct, given that the DNA end is closer to TRBJ2-7. The CDR3 has 13 residues. Germline V gene data show CDR1 as GTSNPN and CDR2 as SVGIG (reference sequence). As DNA, the CDR3 is TGTGCCTGGAGTGTCGTGAGGGTAAGCGAGCAGTACTTC. Protein sequence: CAWSVVRVSEQYF.

The rearrangement links TRBV2 to TRBJ1-5; D is ambiguous. CDR1 and CDR2 from the germline V gene are SNHLY and FYNNEI. The CDR3 totals 13 residues. Deletions cut 7 bases from V and 4 bases from J, with 11 bases between. In nucleotides, the CDR3 is TGTGCCAGCACCTCACAGTCTAATCAGCCCCAGCATTTT. Translating it yields CASTSQSNQPQHF. The whole variable domain, filled in from reference TRBV2 and TRBJ1-5, reads EPEVTQTPSHQVTQMGQEVILRCVPISNHLYFYWYRQILGQKVEFLVSFYNNEISEKSEIFDDQFSVERPDGSNFTLKIRSTKLEDSAMYFCASTSQSNQPQHFGDGTRLSIL.

This chain connects TRBV21-1 to TRBJ2-7; the D call TRBD1 from the table was never checked on the DNA. TRBV21-1 is recorded as a pseudogene. CDR3 length: 18 amino acids. CDR3 sequence (DNA): TGTGCCAGCAGCAAGGGATTTCGTCCAGGGGCGGACCTCTACGAGCAGTACTTC. This codes for CASSKGFRPGADLYEQYF.